This paragraph covers one T cell receptor (beta chain) sequence. The antigen remains undetermined. The data stem from a study of pediatric ulcerative colitis. Study outcomes and limitations: Blood-rectal clonal overlap within each person was significantly higher in ulcerative colitis patients than controls.

TCRdb's table, derived via immunoSEQ multiplex PCR, lists solely in-frame clones and lacks some. The sample has about 4,600 clones; roughly 92% are singletons. CDR1 and CDR2 from the germline V gene are LGHNT and FRNRAP. The CDR3 covers 16 residues. Losses at the gene ends were 0 bases for V and 6 bases for J; bases not matched to a gene: 8. The source of this sequence is a boy aged 5-17 years who was a control in a study of pediatric ulcerative colitis. The V and J genes are TRBV12-5 and TRBJ2-3; TRBD2 agrees at 8 bases. Sequenced sample: blood. The CDR3 coding sequence is TGTGCTAGTGGTTTGGTGAGCGGGAGTTTCTTGGATACGCAGTATTTT. It specifies CASGLVSGSFLDTQYF.